The TCR beta chain under discussion was sequenced for a study of PD-1 blockade in mismatch repair-deficient tumors. Whole-study findings and limits: Rapid post-treatment expansion, then contraction, generally preceding radiologic response, marked tumor-resident clones.

Per germline, CDR1 SGHRS and CDR2 YFSETQ. This CDR3 spans 16 amino acids. J was trimmed by 3 bases and V by 0 bases; bases with no gene match: 8. Measured with immunoSEQ multiplex PCR; TCRdb has only the in-frame clones, and not every one. The sample has roughly 45,000 clones; 77% are singletons. Concerning this clone itself: Its antigen is currently unknown.

The chain couples TRBV5-1 to TRBJ1-2; 7 bases align to TRBD1. This clonotype was sampled from an adult with mismatch repair-deficient cancer. The sequencing here drew on PBMCs, taken before pembrolizumab treatment. The CDR3 DNA sequence: TGCGCCAGCAGCTTGGGACCAGGGGGGGTAGACTATGGCTACACCTTC. Residues: CASSLGPGGVDYGYTF.